Listed below are T cell receptor beta chains from one sample, sequenced in a study of blood T cell repertoires in COVID-19. The method was immunoSEQ multiplex PCR; TCRdb's version includes in-frame clones alone and lacks a portion of them. This table holds approximately 200,000 clones, about 88% found once. The sequencing sample was made of peripheral blood. These receptors came from a man in his 70s with active or convalescent COVID-19. CDR3s include the opening cysteine and the closing phenylalanine or tryptophan. D genes are given only for firm matches. Clone sizes are given selectively: once, few, many, or a class where the clone is expanded.

v_call,j_call,d_call,clone_size,cdr3_nt,cdr3_aa
TRBV29-1,TRBJ2-5,-,-,TGCAGCGTTGGGGTTCCGTCCCAGGGGACCCAGTACTTC,CSVGVPSQGTQYF
TRBV5-1,TRBJ2-5,TRBD2,-,TGCGCCAGCAGCTGGGGACTAGCGGGGCAAGAGACCCAGTACTTC,CASSWGLAGQETQYF
TRBV28,TRBJ2-3,-,few,TGTGCCAGCAGTTCGCCGACAGTCACAGATACGCAGTATTTT,CASSSPTVTDTQYF
TRBV5-6,TRBJ1-5,TRBD1,-,TGTGCCAGCAGCTCGTCCCGGGACAGGTTCAATCAGCCCCAGCATTTT,CASSSSRDRFNQPQHF
TRBV28,TRBJ1-2,TRBD1,-,TGTGCCAGCAGTTTATACGGGACAGGGGGCAGGTATGGCTACACCTTC,CASSLYGTGGRYGYTF
TRBV5-1,TRBJ1-2,-,-,TGCGCCAGCACCCCTCAGCCGGAGGGTCGAGGGGGCTACACCTTC,CASTPQPEGRGGYTF
TRBV28,TRBJ1-4,-,-,TGTGCCAGCAGTGCGCTACCAGGGTATAATGAAAAACTGTTTTTT,CASSALPGYNEKLFF
TRBV6-4,TRBJ2-1,-,-,TGTGCCAGCAGTGAGTCGAGGGGGAATGAGCAGTTCTTC,CASSESRGNEQFF
TRBV19,TRBJ1-6,-,-,TGTGCCAGTAGTATAGGACTTACAGGGCCGGACAATTCACCCCTCCACTTT,CASSIGLTGPDNSPLHF
TRBV27,TRBJ2-1,TRBD2,-,TGTGCCAGCAATGGCGGGAGGGCCTTCGGTGAGCAGTTCTTC,CASNGGRAFGEQFF
TRBV4-1,TRBJ2-2,-,-,TGCGCCAGCAGCCAAGTTCCGGGGTACGGCACCGGGGAGCTGTTTTTT,CASSQVPGYGTGELFF
TRBV7-2,TRBJ1-2,TRBD1,-,TGTGCCAGCAGCGAACGGACAGGGGGAGGCTATGGCTACACCTTC,CASSERTGGGYGYTF
TRBV13,TRBJ2-7,TRBD1,many,TGTGCCAGCAGATCAGGACAGGTTACGAACGAGCAGTACTTC,CASRSGQVTNEQYF
TRBV21-1,TRBJ1-5,-,-,TGTGCCAGCAGCAAGGGCCAGGGTTTTCGGGATCAGCCCCAGCATTTT,CASSKGQGFRDQPQHF
TRBV7-2,TRBJ1-4,-,once,TGTGCCAGCAGCTTAACATTTGGTGAAAAACTGTTTTTT,CASSLTFGEKLFF
TRBV5-1,TRBJ2-1,-,-,TGCGCCAGCTCTTTACAGAGCTCCTACAATGAGCAGTTCTTC,CASSLQSSYNEQFF
TRBV5-6,TRBJ2-1,-,-,TGTGCCAGCAGCCCGGGCACTAGCCGCGGTGAGCAGTTCTTC,CASSPGTSRGEQFF
TRBV19,TRBJ1-5,TRBD1,-,TGTGCCACTAAGGAAAGGGGGCGTTGGGGCAATCAGCCCCAGCATTTT,CATKERGRWGNQPQHF
TRBV2,TRBJ2-1,-,few,TGTGCCAGCAGTCCCGTGGAGGATGAGCAGTTCTTC,CASSPVEDEQFF
TRBV3-1/TRBV3-2,TRBJ1-1,-,-,TGTGCCAGCAGCCGCCCCGGGGGGCCCCTGGGGACTGAAGCTTTCTTT,CASSRPGGPLGTEAFF
TRBV6-5,TRBJ2-7,TRBD1,-,TGTGCCAGCAGATTTCCCCGGGACAGGGCCTACGAGCAGTACTTC,CASRFPRDRAYEQYF
TRBV10-2,TRBJ2-7,TRBD1,-,TGCGCCAGCAGTGGGACAGGGGTGAGGTACGAGCAGTACTTC,CASSGTGVRYEQYF
TRBV12-3/TRBV12-4,TRBJ1-6,-,-,TGTGCCAGCAGTTTTCAAGGGGCACCCCTCCACTTT,CASSFQGAPLHF
TRBV27,TRBJ2-1,-,few,TGTGCCAGCAGTTTATCGGGCATCTCCTACAATGAGCAGTTCTTC,CASSLSGISYNEQFF
TRBV18,TRBJ1-2,TRBD1,-,TGTGCCAGCTCACTTACGTTGCAGGGGGCGTCTAACTATGGCTACACCTTC,CASSLTLQGASNYGYTF
TRBV27,TRBJ2-5,-,-,TGTGCCAGCAGTTCACCCGACAGACAAGAGACCCAGTACTTC,CASSSPDRQETQYF
TRBV30,TRBJ2-3,TRBD2,-,TGTGCCTGGAGAGCGGGGGGGCCGACAGGTACGCAGTATTTT,CAWRAGGPTGTQYF
TRBV30,TRBJ1-5,TRBD1,-,TGTGCCTGGGGCCAGGGGGCGAGCAATCAGCCCCAGCATTTT,CAWGQGASNQPQHF
TRBV2,TRBJ2-2,TRBD2,once,TGTGCCAGCAGTGTCGGTCCGGGGGGCACCGGGGAGCTGTTTTTT,CASSVGPGGTGELFF
TRBV20-1,TRBJ2-7,-,-,TGCAGTGCAAGCGCCGACGAGCAGTACTTC,CSASADEQYF
TRBV9,TRBJ2-2,-,-,TGTGCCAGCAGCGTATCCAGTGCGAACACCGGGGAGCTGTTTTTT,CASSVSSANTGELFF